This T cell receptor (beta chain) originates from a study of blood T cell repertoires in COVID-19. V gave up 3 bases and J gave up 5 bases, with 10 bases separating them. The CDR3 length is 13 residues. CDR1 and CDR2 (germline): LGHNA, YNFKEQ. Clones were read by immunoSEQ multiplex PCR, and TCRdb kept only the in-frame ones, dropping some. The sample carries 90,000 to 120,000 clones, about nine tenths recorded once. The J gene is TRBJ1-2, the V gene TRBV4-2; perhaps TRBD1 as D (6 bases). This receptor was identified in a woman in her twenties or thirties with acute or convalescent COVID-19. Material for sequencing was peripheral blood. CDR3 amino acids: CASSQSGEYGYTF. As DNA, the CDR3 is TGTGCCAGCAGCCAGTCAGGGGAATATGGCTACACCTTC.